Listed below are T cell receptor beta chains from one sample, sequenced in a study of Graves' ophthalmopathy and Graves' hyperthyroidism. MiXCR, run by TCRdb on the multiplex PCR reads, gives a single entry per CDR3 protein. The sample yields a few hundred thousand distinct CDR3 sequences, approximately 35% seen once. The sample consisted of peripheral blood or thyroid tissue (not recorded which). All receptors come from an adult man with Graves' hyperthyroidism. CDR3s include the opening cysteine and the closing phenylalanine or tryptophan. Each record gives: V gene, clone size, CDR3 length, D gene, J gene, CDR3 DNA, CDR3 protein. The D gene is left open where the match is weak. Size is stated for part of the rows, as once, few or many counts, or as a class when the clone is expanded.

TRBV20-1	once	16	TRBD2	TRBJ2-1	TGCAGTGCTAGGGGCAATCTAGCGGGATCTATGAATGAGCAGTTCTTC	CSARGNLAGSMNEQFF
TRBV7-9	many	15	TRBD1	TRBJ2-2	TGTGCCAGCAGCTACCCGGGACAGGGGAACGGGGAGCTGTTTTTT	CASSYPGQGNGELFF
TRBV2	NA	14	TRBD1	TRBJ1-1	TGTGCCATCAGTCACGGACAGGGCGGCACTGAAGCTTTCTTT	CAISHGQGGTEAFF
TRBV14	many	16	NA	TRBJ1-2	TGTGCCAGCAGCCAAGATGTGCGGAGAACTAACTATGGCTACACCTTC	CASSQDVRRTNYGYTF
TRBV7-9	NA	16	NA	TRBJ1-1	TGTGCCAGCAGGTCCCAGGGACGGGGTTTGAACACTGAAGCTTTCTTT	CASRSQGRGLNTEAFF
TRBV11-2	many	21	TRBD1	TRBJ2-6	TGTGCCACGCACCGGGACAGGGGCTACCGGTCTCGGTCCTCTGGGGCCAACGTCCTGACTTTC	CATHRDRGYRSRSSGANVLTF
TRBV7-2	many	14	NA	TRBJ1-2	TGTGCCAGCAGCTTAGTGCAGGGAGACTATGGCTACACCTTC	CASSLVQGDYGYTF
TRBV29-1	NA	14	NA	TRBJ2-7	TGCAGCGTTGTGTATAGCGGCGTTAACAATGAGCAGTACTTC	CSVVYSGVNNEQYF
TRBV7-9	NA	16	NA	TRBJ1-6	TGTGCCAGCAGCTTAGTCCGGGGGTTTGTTAATTCACCCCTCCACTTT	CASSLVRGFVNSPLHF
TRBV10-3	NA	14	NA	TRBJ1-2	TGTGCCATCAGTGAGTCCAAGGGCTACTATGGCTACACCTTC	CAISESKGYYGYTF
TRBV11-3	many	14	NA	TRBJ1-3	TGTGCCAGCAGCTTATATGGGTCTGGAAACACCATATATTTT	CASSLYGSGNTIYF
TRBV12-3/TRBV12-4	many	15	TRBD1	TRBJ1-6	TGTGCCAGCAGTTTAGTAGGGGGCAGCCATTCACCCCTCCACTTT	CASSLVGGSHSPLHF
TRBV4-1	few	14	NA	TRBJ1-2	TGCGCCAGCAGCCAAGCAGCGGGGGTCTATGGCTACACCTTC	CASSQAAGVYGYTF
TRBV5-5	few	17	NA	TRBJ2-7	TGTGCCAGCAGCTTGGGGCCTGGGTACCGCCTCTCCTACGAGCAGTACTTC	CASSLGPGYRLSYEQYF
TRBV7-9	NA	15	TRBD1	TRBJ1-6	TGTGCCAGCAGCCTCTCGGAGGGACAGGAATCACCCCTCCACTTT	CASSLSEGQESPLHF
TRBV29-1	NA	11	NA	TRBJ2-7	TGCAGCGCAATCGGAGACTACGAGCAGTACTTC	CSAIGDYEQYF
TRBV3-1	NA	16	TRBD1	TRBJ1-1	TGTGCCAGCAGCCCGGGACAGGGGGCTGTAGTCACTGAAGCTTTCTTT	CASSPGQGAVVTEAFF
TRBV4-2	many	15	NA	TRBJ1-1	TGTGCCAGCAGCCAAGAGGACAGACGGTCGACTGAAGCTTTCTTT	CASSQEDRRSTEAFF
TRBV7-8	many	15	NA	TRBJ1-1	TGTGCCAGCAGCCCTAAACAGGAGTTTATCACTGAAGCTTTCTTT	CASSPKQEFITEAFF
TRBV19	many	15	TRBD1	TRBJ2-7	TGTGCCAGTAGTCCCAGGACAGGGGGCGGCTACGAGCAGTACTTC	CASSPRTGGGYEQYF
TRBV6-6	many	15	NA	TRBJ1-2	TGTGCCAGCAGTTATTCCGGGACGGGGAACTATGGCTACACCTTC	CASSYSGTGNYGYTF
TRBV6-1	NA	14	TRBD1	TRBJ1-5	TGTGCCAGCAGTAATTCAGGGGGCTGGCAGCCCCAGCATTTT	CASSNSGGWQPQHF
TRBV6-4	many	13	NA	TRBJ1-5	TGTGCCAGCAGTGCCCAGATCAATCAGCCCCAGCATTTT	CASSAQINQPQHF
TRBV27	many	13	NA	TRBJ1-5	TGTGCCAGCAGTACCCACCCTTCGGGACATATGCATTTT	CASSTHPSGHMHF